This TCR beta chain was retrieved from a study of cytomegalovirus exposure and HLA in healthy donors (dated by TCRdb to about 2017). For the study in its entirety: An earlier analysis of roughly 610 of the donors reported 276 Gb of sequence data and about 120 million unique TCR beta sequences obtained from about 170 million T cells. An early release covering 550 to 650 HLA-typed donors comprised approximately 300 gigabases of sequencing data and tens of millions of unique TCR sequences. Of the roughly 410 genotyped donors, approximately 80% were placed in the genetic ancestry cluster associated with self-reported Caucasian donors. The study aimed to test whether cataloging public T cell receptors could reveal signatures of past pathogen exposure. The study profiled the T cell repertoires of under 700 subjects by immunosequencing and related them to cytomegalovirus serostatus. Along with the approximately 620-subject first cohort, a separate validation cohort of about 110 different subjects was used. High-throughput TCR immunosequencing, statistical association of individual TCRs with disease status, and machine learning were combined to predict cytomegalovirus infection status. A later analysis re-examined previously published TCR beta repertoires from 500 to 700 donors and added high-resolution HLA genotyping to investigate patterns of TCR occurrence. The later analysis used no new phenotypic data to find candidate immune exposures, relying instead on TCR beta sequences and their occurrence across donors. To decide whether each TCR beta V gene segment behaved as functional or pseudogenic, an earlier analysis of over 500 of the donors relied on high-throughput TCR beta sequencing. Alongside the repertoire data, information on donor age, sex, ethnicity and CMV serostatus was compiled. Genome-wide SNP genotypes for about 65% of the 666 donors were used in a later genetic analysis, which treated that subset as a discovery cohort. All discovery cohort repertoires had been generated on a single sequencing platform. Class I and class II HLA loci were covered by the typing at four-digit resolution. The number of donors typed differed by locus, with about 629-630 for A, B, C, DRB1 and DQB1, around 560 for DQA1, over 600 for DPA1, and around 450 for DPB1. Because of strong linkage in the cohort, a few DR-DQ haplotypes were treated as single units for association and clustering. Among under 450 genotyped donors of the cohort, an average of approximately 230,000 unique TCR beta nucleotide sequences were sequenced per donor, roughly a sixth of them non-productive.

The library relied on the immunoSEQ multiplex PCR assay. The multiplex PCR relied on a mix of 60 forward primers for TCR Vbeta segments and 13 reverse primers for TCR Jbeta segments. The CDR3 region of rearranged TCR beta genes was amplified from genomic DNA with a multiplex PCR assay. Amplified TCR beta libraries were sequenced as 87-base-pair reads on the Illumina HiSeq System. As for the authors' bioinformatics: In a later analysis, tens of millions of unique TCR beta chains were counted across the roughly 670 repertoires, and approximately 11 million of these chains were shared by at least two donors. Raw reads were error-corrected and collapsed into unique sequences by a nearest-neighbor algorithm in which closely related sequences were merged to remove PCR and sequencing errors. CDR3 sequences were aligned to IMGT reference sequences to assign V, D and J gene segments. For a sequence to be retained, a match of at least six nucleotides to both a V gene segment and a J gene segment was required. A rearrangement was called productive if the CDR3 had no stop codons and remained in frame with V and J, and every other rearrangement was called non-productive. CDR3 was defined by IMGT convention, running from the second conserved V-encoded cysteine to the conserved J-encoded phenylalanine. Sequences without an unambiguous match to a single V gene segment were excluded from the earlier analysis of approximately 600 of the donors. An earlier analysis of a few hundred of the donors called V segments functional above 56.7% productive rearrangements and segregating when the between-donor standard deviation exceeded 5%. A statistical classification framework was developed to diagnose cytomegalovirus status using the catalog of TCR beta chain sequences. V and J gene assignment, in a later analysis, came from comparing TCR nucleotide sequences with IMGT/GENE-DB human TR gene sequences. In a later analysis, CDR3 sequences and most-parsimonious VDJ recombination scenarios were assigned using the TCRdist pipeline. In a later analysis, each TCR beta chain was defined by its CDR3 amino acid sequence together with its V-gene family, and reads without a unique V-gene family were excluded. A later analysis removed several hundred highly shared, low-generation-probability nucleotide sequences to deal with suspected cross-contamination and a sequencing artifact. For each public chain, a later analysis derived a clonal expansion index from normalized ranks of inferred template counts within each repertoire. Generation probabilities in a later analysis came from a VDJ recombination model fitted to out-of-frame rearrangements, and those results were checked against IGoR. A later analysis scored TCR-TCR, TCR-HLA and TCR-CMV co-occurrence with hypergeometric tests, applying a repertoire-size bias correction to TCR pairs. A later analysis estimated false discovery rates by permuting HLA or CMV assignments 20 times. In a later analysis, co-occurring TCRs were grouped using DBSCAN, with TCRdist sequence similarity added in when clustering inside HLA-allele-positive subsets. For co-occurrence clustering, repertoires with fewer than 30,000 or more than 120,000 public chains were excluded, along with several repertoires with anomalous nucleotide sharing. Sourced from immuneACCESS, this table was stored by TCRdb with only in-frame sequences that have V and J called. A share of the clones is absent; for the studies checked, an unresolved V gene accounts for under half, and the remainder has no known explanation. That table furnishes V, J and clone size, whereas the DNA furnished D and trimming. Recorded for this sample are approximately 130,000 clones; around 84% of them occurred a single time. The top ten constitute roughly 2.6% of the sample.

On this clone: Its antigen is not yet known. The input lacks base qualities; no much larger clone sits a single base away.

The germline V gene encodes CDR1 SQVTM and CDR2 ANQGSEA. Trimming takes 2 bases from V and 0 bases from J, and the germline ends sit 17 bases apart. The CDR3 goes from the cysteine to the phenylalanine over 16 residues. Only the CDR3 DNA is retained, 48 bases long and in frame from the first base. In total, roughly 710 healthy bone marrow donors made up the cohort. At the time of sampling, all cohort members were nominally healthy, though unrecorded immune exposures were likely present. The donor tested CMV seronegative and was one of the 352 seronegative cohort members. A peripheral blood sample was provided by each donor, and peripheral blood mononuclear cells were used for TCR beta sequencing. The Qiagen DNeasy Blood Extraction Kit was used to extract genomic DNA from the blood cell samples. The paper's findings and limits, for the study overall: A later analysis found that most CMV-associated TCR beta chains appeared HLA-restricted, with HLA associations seemingly driven largely by CMV exposure. Linkage disequilibrium might explain the correlated functional status among segregating V segments, but an unknown experimental factor could not be excluded. Compared with equally common non-associated chains, HLA-associated TCR beta chains in a later analysis were more clonally expanded and had lower generation probabilities. The classifier was reported to diagnose cytomegalovirus status with high specificity and sensitivity in both the original and validation cohorts. When HLA alleles, especially DR and DQ, strongly co-occurred, TCR associations were difficult to assign to individual alleles. Compared with the roughly 710-donor mean, donors in an Asian-associated ancestry cluster had fewer N-insertions in productive TCRs, according to a later genetic analysis. Because HLA typing was missing for some donors at each locus, association tests included only the typed subset. A group of highly shared sequence variants was considered likely to be a technical artifact of the sequencing pipeline. Several of the top co-occurrence clusters appeared to be linked to parvovirus B19, influenza, CMV and Epstein-Barr virus, according to a later analysis. Some IMGT-functional V segments, including TRBV6-2 and TRBV6-3, could not be distinguished by the 87-base-pair reads and were therefore excluded. In a later analysis, over 15,000 TCR beta sequences were associated with specific HLA alleles at a false discovery rate of 0.05. CMV serostatus was the only immune exposure information available for the cohort. A further reported finding was that TCR beta sequences accurately predicted the HLA-A and HLA-B alleles for most subjects in the first cohort. Sequencing depth was assumed to be roughly uniform across donors in the presence/absence analyses, though that assumption may not hold. In a later analysis, TCR association rates were found to vary across HLA loci, with the most associated TCRs seen for DRB1 alleles and the fewest for HLA-C alleles. A total of roughly 160 TCR beta chains were listed by the study as associated with cytomegalovirus. In an earlier analysis of about 540 of the donors, most TCR beta V segments were observed in productive rearrangements about 90% or about 30% of the time, broadly matching IMGT annotations. The authors suggested that the approach could potentially be extended to other disease states and immunological phenotypes. This cohort had only TCR beta chains sequenced, and the lack of alpha or paired-chain data limited which features could be detected. In vitro tests confirmed that a few of the cytomegalovirus-associated TCR beta chains recognize cytomegalovirus antigens. Across donors, most TCR sequences were observed very rarely, whereas some public TCRs were present in many individuals. Because counts were too low, 15 to 20 rarely observed V segments, including chromosome 9 orphons, were excluded from the earlier analysis of 587 of the donors. In a later genetic analysis, a missense DCLRE1C variant was associated with V-gene and J-gene trimming of TCR beta chains, and the association was replicated in an independent cohort.

Sequencing used PBMCs. The sequence was obtained from a man aged 50-60 years in good health and CMV-seronegative. The chain is made from TRBV29-1 and TRBJ2-7; no D segment can be confidently identified. The CDR3 is CSVEYHKADTSYEQYF. The bases are TGCAGCGTTGAATACCATAAGGCGGATACCTCCTACGAGCAGTACTTC.